This TCR beta chain is from a study of post-analysis software for immune sequencing data. Points from the study as a whole: TRBV5-6, TRBV5-1 and TRBV20-1 were among a few TRBV segments more frequent in patients than controls. F measure grouped same-batch samples tightly together.

The CDR3 sequence is 15 residues long. J was trimmed by 4 bases and V by 6 bases; bases with no gene match: 10. Carried by the TCR beta cDNA libraries were unique molecular identifiers. One entry per CDR3 protein, called by TCRdb with MiXCR from the PCR reads. The table shows more than 450,000 distinct CDR3 sequences, with approximately 34% occurring only once. Comments on this clonotype: The target antigen is unknown.

The J gene is TRBJ1-2, the V gene TRBV12-3 or TRBV12-4; 8 positions agree with TRBD1. Sequencing was carried out using blood. This TCR derives from a girl aged 2 to 17 with multiple sclerosis. The DNA of the CDR3 is TGTGCCAGCAGCCCTGACAGGGGTAGAAGCTATGGCTACACCTTC. Translation gives CASSPDRGRSYGYTF.